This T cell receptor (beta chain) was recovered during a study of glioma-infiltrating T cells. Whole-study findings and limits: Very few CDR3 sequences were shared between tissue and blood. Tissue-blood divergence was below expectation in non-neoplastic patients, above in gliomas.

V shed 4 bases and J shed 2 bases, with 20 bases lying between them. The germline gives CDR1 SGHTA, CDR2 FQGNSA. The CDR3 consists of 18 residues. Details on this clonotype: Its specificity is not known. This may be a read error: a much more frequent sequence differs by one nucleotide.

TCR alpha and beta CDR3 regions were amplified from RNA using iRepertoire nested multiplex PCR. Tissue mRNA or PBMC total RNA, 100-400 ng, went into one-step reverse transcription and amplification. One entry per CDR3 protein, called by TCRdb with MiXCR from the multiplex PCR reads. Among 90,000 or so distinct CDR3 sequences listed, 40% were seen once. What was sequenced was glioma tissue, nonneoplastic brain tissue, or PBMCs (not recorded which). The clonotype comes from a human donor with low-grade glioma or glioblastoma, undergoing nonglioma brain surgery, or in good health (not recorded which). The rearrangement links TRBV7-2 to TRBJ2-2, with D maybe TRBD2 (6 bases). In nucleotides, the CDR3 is TGTGCCAGCAGCTGGGCTTCGTTTAGCGGCCTTAACACCGGGGAGCTGTTTTTT. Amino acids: CASSWASFSGLNTGELFF.